The 16 T cell receptor beta chains reported below all come from one sample, sequenced in a study of technical replicates of blood from several donors. The table came from immunoSEQ multiplex PCR; TCRdb's copy has only in-frame clones and leaves some out. This sample has 80,000 to 100,000 clones, with approximately 96% found just once. Sequencing input: T cells isolated from PBMCs. The receptors come from a human donor in good health.

The rearrangement links TRBV7-3 to TRBJ2-7, with 9 bases that match TRBD1. CDR3 length: 15 amino acids. V was clipped by 4 bases and J by 4 bases; unmatched bases: 8. Germline lookup yields CDR1 SGHTA and CDR2 FQGTGA. The DNA of the CDR3 is TGTGCCAGCAGCTCCTCCGGGACAGGGATTTACGAGCAGTACTTC. This encodes CASSSSGTGIYEQYF.

The chain employs TRBV7-8 and TRBJ1-2; weak D call: TRBD1 (6 bases). The CDR3 consists of 13 residues. Germline V lookup: CDR1 SGHVS, CDR2 FQNEAQ. V dropped 2 bases and J dropped 4 bases, with 8 bases sitting between them. This CDR3 is CASSLSRGYGYTF. As DNA, the CDR3 is TGTGCCAGCAGCTTAAGCAGGGGCTATGGCTACACCTTC.

CDR3 sequence (DNA): TGTGCCAGCAGCTTAGGCGTACTAGCGGGAGGGGGATACGAGCAGTACTTC. It is translated as CASSLGVLAGGGYEQYF. The chain links TRBV13 to TRBJ2-7; 13 bases are shared with TRBD2. V gave up 0 bases and J gave up 4 bases; unmatched junction bases: 6. CDR1 is PRHDT and CDR2 is FYEKMQ in the germline V gene (reference sequence). The CDR3 is 17 residues long.

The genes are TRBV7-2 and TRBJ1-2; 7 bases are shared with TRBD1. The trim removed 0 bases at V and 1 base at J, leaving 11 bases unmatched. Germline V lookup: CDR1 SGHTA, CDR2 FQGNSA. The CDR3 covers 18 residues. The CDR3 reads CASSLASSGTEINYGYTF. The CDR3, as DNA: TGTGCCAGCAGCTTAGCTTCTTCAGGGACAGAGATTAACTATGGCTACACCTTC.

The genes are TRBV6-1 and TRBJ2-7, with 12 bases aligning to TRBD2. This CDR3 region has 16 residues. CDR1 and CDR2 from the germline V gene are MNHNS and SASEGT. V shed 5 bases and J 3 bases; nucleotides not matched to a gene: 8. The CDR3 coding sequence is TGTGCCAGCAGTCAAGGACTAGCGGGAACGGTCTACGAGCAGTACTTC. Translated, it gives CASSQGLAGTVYEQYF.

The genes are TRBV4-2 and TRBJ2-1; tentative D call: TRBD1 (6 bases). Trimming cost V 6 bases and J 2 bases, with 8 bases left between them. The CDR3 is made up of 13 amino acids. CDR1 and CDR2 (germline): LGHNA, YNFKEQ. The DNA for the CDR3 is TGTGCCAGCAGTGACAGGACCTACAATGAGCAGTTCTTC. Residues: CASSDRTYNEQFF.

This sequence joins TRBV10-3 and TRBJ2-3; D is perhaps TRBD2 (6 bases). The CDR3 sequence is 13 residues long. V gave up 7 bases and J gave up 0 bases, with 8 bases separating them. The germline CDR1 and CDR2 sequences are ENHRY and SYGVKD. In DNA form, the CDR3 reads TGTGCCATCACCAGCGGGAGCACAGATACGCAGTATTTT. Encoded protein: CAITSGSTDTQYF.

The chain recombines TRBV19 with TRBJ2-2; 7 positions agree with TRBD1. Per the germline V gene, CDR1 is LNHDA and CDR2 is SQIVND (reference sequence). This CDR3 region has 16 residues. Unmatched junction bases numbered 5, after V lost 4 bases and J lost 0 bases. In DNA, the CDR3 is TGTGCCAGTAGTACCTTGGGACAGCCGAACACCGGGGAGCTGTTTTTT. Protein: CASSTLGQPNTGELFF.

The V call is TRBV2, the J call TRBJ2-7, with D possibly matching TRBD2 (5 bases). CDR1 is SNHLY, CDR2 FYNNEI, per germline. Trimming removed 3 bases at V and 3 bases at J, with 12 bases between. This CDR3 is built from 14 residues. CDR3 amino acids: CASSEGRQDYEQYF. Written as DNA, the CDR3 is TGTGCCAGCAGTGAGGGGAGACAAGACTACGAGCAGTACTTC.

The chain carries TRBV6-4 and TRBJ2-3; 10 bases align to TRBD1. V trimming: 0 bases; J trimming: 4 bases; junction bases outside the gene matches: 1. CDR3 length: 15 amino acids. From germline, CDR1 is MRHNA and CDR2 SNTAGT. DNA for the CDR3: TGTGCCAGCAGTGACTCGACAGGGGGCGCAGATACGCAGTATTTT. As protein: CASSDSTGGADTQYF.

This clone was seen once. This chain links TRBV19 with TRBJ2-3, with 12 bases fitting TRBD2. V was clipped by 3 bases and J by 2 bases; unmatched bases: 12. The CDR3 is made up of 19 amino acids. The germline gives CDR1 LNHDA, CDR2 SQIVND (reference sequence). For the CDR3, the DNA is TGTGCCAGTAGTATTTCGACTAGCGGGAGTTGGGGAAACACAGATACGCAGTATTTT. Translated, it gives CASSISTSGSWGNTDTQYF.

The V and J genes are TRBV30 and TRBJ1-3; D is unclear. Germline V gives CDR1 GTSNPN, CDR2 SVGIG (reference sequence). Trimming stripped 4 bases from V and 2 bases from J, with 12 bases between. The CDR3 has 14 amino acids. The CDR3 nucleotides read TGTGCCTGGACGAGGACTCGACCTGGAAACACCATATATTTT. Translating it yields CAWTRTRPGNTIYF.

In the case of this clone: This CDR3 is also generated by other DNA sequences in the sample. This rearrangement joins TRBV30 to TRBJ2-3; a possible D gene is TRBD2 (5 bases). The ends were cut back, 0 bases at V and 2 bases at J, with 12 bases in the middle. The CDR3 is 15 amino acids. The germline gives CDR1 GTSNPN, CDR2 SVGIG (reference sequence). CDR3 nucleotides: TGTGCCTGGAGTGTAAATACTAGTCCCACAGATACGCAGTATTTT. Its translation: CAWSVNTSPTDTQYF.

The rearrangement links TRBV14 to TRBJ2-1; the D gene is possibly TRBD1 (5 bases). CDR3 length: 14 residues. Trimming took off 3 bases at V and 2 bases at J, with 8 bases between the two ends. Germline V lookup: CDR1 SGHDN, CDR2 FVKESK. The DNA for the CDR3 is TGTGCCAGCAGCCAGCGCAGGGCCTACAATGAGCAGTTCTTC. Translated, it gives CASSQRRAYNEQFF.

The chain couples TRBV18 to TRBJ2-7; perhaps TRBD2 as D (6 bases). V was cut by 3 bases and J by 2 bases, with 8 bases left in between. This CDR3 is built from 13 residues. The germline V gene has CDR1 KGHSH and CDR2 LQKENI. In DNA form, the CDR3 reads TGTGCCAGCTCACCGGGGGGACCCTACGAGCAGTACTTC. It codes for CASSPGGPYEQYF. Filled out from reference TRBV18 and TRBJ2-7, the complete variable domain reads NAGVMQNPRHLVRRRGQEARLRCSPMKGHSHVYWYRQLPEEGLKFMVYLQKENIIDESGMPKERFSAEFPKEGPSILRIQQVVRGDSAAYFCASSPGGPYEQYFGPGTRLTVT.

This clone was detected once. V gene TRBV5-4 combines with J gene TRBJ2-7; maybe TRBD1 (6 bases). From germline, CDR1 is SGHNT and CDR2 YYREEE (reference sequence). Between the trimmed V and J ends, which lost 10 bases and 6 bases, there was a span of 23 bases. This CDR3 region has 14 residues. CDR3 nucleotides: TGTGCCTCCAGGGGCAGCGCCGATATGGGCGAGCAGTACTTC. Translation: CASRGSADMGEQYF.